What follows are 8 T cell receptor beta chains derived from one specimen sequenced in a study of blood T cell repertoires in COVID-19. This table comes from immunoSEQ multiplex PCR, and its TCRdb copy is limited to in-frame clones, with some not included. Of over 100,000 clones listed, about 82% are singletons. The source material was peripheral blood. Receptors were obtained from a man in his sixties with active or convalescent COVID-19.

J is TRBJ1-4 and V is TRBV13; no clear D gene. CDR3 length: 15 residues. Between the trimmed V and J ends, which lost 0 bases and 5 bases, there was a span of 10 bases. Germline lookup yields CDR1 PRHDT and CDR2 FYEKMQ (reference sequence). The CDR3 loop is CASSLGAGENEKLFF. For the CDR3, the DNA is TGTGCCAGCAGCTTAGGGGCCGGAGAAAATGAAAAACTGTTTTTT.

This chain uses TRBV7-2 with TRBJ1-5; 8 nucleotides match TRBD1. The CDR3 has 18 residues. Germline V gene sequence: CDR1 SGHTA, CDR2 FQGNSA. The V segment lost 2 bases and the J segment 0 bases; nucleotides outside the gene matches: 9. The CDR3: CASSLSYDRGYSNQPQHF. The CDR3 nucleotides are TGTGCCAGCAGCTTAAGTTATGACAGGGGATATAGCAATCAGCCCCAGCATTTT.

The CDR3 here is CASSYQLGVGELFF. In DNA form, the CDR3 reads TGTGCCAGCAGTTATCAGTTGGGAGTTGGGGAGCTGTTTTTT. This chain uses TRBV6-5 with TRBJ2-2; tentatively, D is TRBD2 (5 bases). Trimming took off 3 bases at V and 8 bases at J, with 13 bases between the two ends. This CDR3 contains 14 residues. From germline, CDR1 is MNHEY and CDR2 SVGAGI.

This chain uses TRBV9 with TRBJ1-4, with 12 bases that match TRBD1. J gave up 7 bases and V 3 bases, and 10 bases lay outside the gene matches. This CDR3 contains 17 residues. Germline CDR1 is SGDLS and CDR2 is YYNGEE. The CDR3 sequence: CASSGGTGGFGVEKLFF. The CDR3 DNA reads as TGTGCCAGCAGCGGAGGGACAGGGGGCTTTGGGGTTGAAAAACTGTTTTTT.

This clone was seen more than once but under ten times. J is TRBJ1-1 and V is TRBV27; 7 bases align to TRBD1. Losses at the gene ends were 2 bases for V and 4 bases for J; bases not matched to a gene: 1. Per the germline V gene, CDR1 is MNHEY and CDR2 is SMNVEV (reference sequence). The CDR3 has 13 amino acids. CDR3 nucleotides: TGTGCCAGCAGTTTAGCAGGGGGCACTGAAGCTTTCTTT. Translation: CASSLAGGTEAFF.

This clone was detected only a few times. V is TRBV4-3 and J is TRBJ1-4; 12 bases align to TRBD1. CDR1 and CDR2 from the germline V gene are LGHNA and YSLEER. J was trimmed by 3 bases and V by 0 bases; bases with no gene match: 5. The CDR3 has 18 amino acids. The CDR3 DNA follows: TGCGCCAGCAGCCAAGAGGCGGGACAGGGGGCTCCTAATGAAAAACTGTTTTTT. It yields the protein CASSQEAGQGAPNEKLFF.

The J gene is TRBJ2-1, the V gene TRBV5-1; 11 bases are a match to TRBD2. Germline-derived CDR1 and CDR2 are SGHRS and YFSETQ. The junction had 10 bases not matched to a gene; V was cut back by 6 bases and J by 2 bases. The CDR3 is made up of 17 amino acids. CDR3 coding DNA: TGCGCCAGCAACGGACTAGCGGGCGGGTCAACCTACAATGAGCAGTTCTTC. Residues: CASNGLAGGSTYNEQFF.

This clone was picked up a small number of times. The gene calls are TRBV3-1 (or the pseudogene TRBV3-2) and TRBJ2-1; possible D gene TRBD2, 6 bases. V lost 1 base to trimming and J lost 0 bases, with 13 bases between them. Germline loops: CDR1 LGHDT, CDR2 YNNKEL (reference sequence). CDR3 length: 17 residues. The CDR3 nucleotides are TGTGCCAGCAGCCAAGTATTAGCGGCCGACTCCTACAATGAGCAGTTCTTC. It is translated as CASSQVLAADSYNEQFF.